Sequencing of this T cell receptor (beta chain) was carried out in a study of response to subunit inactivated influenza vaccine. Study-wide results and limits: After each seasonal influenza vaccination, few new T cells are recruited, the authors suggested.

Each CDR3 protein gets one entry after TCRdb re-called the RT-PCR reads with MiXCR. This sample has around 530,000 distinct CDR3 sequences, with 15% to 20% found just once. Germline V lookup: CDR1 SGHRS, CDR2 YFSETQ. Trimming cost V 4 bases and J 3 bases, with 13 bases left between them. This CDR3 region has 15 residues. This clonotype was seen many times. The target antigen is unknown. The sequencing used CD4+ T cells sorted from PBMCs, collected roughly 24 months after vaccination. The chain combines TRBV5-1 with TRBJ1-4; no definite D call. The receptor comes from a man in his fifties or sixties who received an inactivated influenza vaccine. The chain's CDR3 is CASSQRQAPNEKLFF. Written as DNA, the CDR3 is TGCGCCAGCAGCCAACGACAAGCCCCTAATGAAAAACTGTTTTTT.